This T cell receptor (beta chain) came from a study of cytotoxic CD8 clonotypes in ibrutinib-treated CLL. Across the whole study: The group held about 11 relapsed/refractory and around 15 treatment-naive patients, with 17 IGHV unmutated.

The sample holds a few counts of this clone. Its specificity is not known. Profiling relied on immunoSEQ multiplex PCR, and the TCRdb table lists in-frame clones only, not all of them. The sample shows 60,000 or so clones, less than 60% of them seen only once. V lost 2 bases, J lost 7 bases, and 14 bases lay in between. This CDR3 is 15 amino acids long. Study conclusions and caveats: On treatment, the uncommon public clonotypes contracted or remained stable. Age-matched healthy donor levels were exceeded by baseline clonality, which tracked circulating CD8+ T-cell counts.

The receptor was derived from a human donor with chronic lymphocytic leukemia. Sequenced here: PBMCs, sampled after 12 months of ibrutinib treatment. This chain joins TRBV6-7 and TRBJ2-2; possibly TRBD2 for D (6 bases). TRBV6-7 is designated an ORF whose function remains uncertain. The CDR3 reads CASSYERERVGELFF. The CDR3 bases are TGTGCCAGCAGTTACGAACGGGAGCGTGTCGGGGAGCTGTTTTTT.